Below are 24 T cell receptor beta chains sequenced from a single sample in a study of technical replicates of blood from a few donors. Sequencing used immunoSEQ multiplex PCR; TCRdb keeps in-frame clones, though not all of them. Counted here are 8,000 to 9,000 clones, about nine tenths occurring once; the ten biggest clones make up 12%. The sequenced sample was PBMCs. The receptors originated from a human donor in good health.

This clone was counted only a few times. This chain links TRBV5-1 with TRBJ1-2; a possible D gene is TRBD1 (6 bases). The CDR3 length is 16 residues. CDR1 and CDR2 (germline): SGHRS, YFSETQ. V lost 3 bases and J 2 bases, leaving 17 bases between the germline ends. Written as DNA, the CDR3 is TGCGCCAGCAGCTGGGCTTTGGACAGCGGCAACTATGGCTACACCTTC. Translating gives CASSWALDSGNYGYTF.

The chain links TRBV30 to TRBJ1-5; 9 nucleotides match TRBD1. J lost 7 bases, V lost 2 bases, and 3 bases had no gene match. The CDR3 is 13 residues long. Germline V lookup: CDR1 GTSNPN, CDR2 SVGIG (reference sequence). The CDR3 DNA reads TGTGCCTGGAGTCAGGGACAGGGACAGCCCCAGCATTTT. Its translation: CAWSQGQGQPQHF.

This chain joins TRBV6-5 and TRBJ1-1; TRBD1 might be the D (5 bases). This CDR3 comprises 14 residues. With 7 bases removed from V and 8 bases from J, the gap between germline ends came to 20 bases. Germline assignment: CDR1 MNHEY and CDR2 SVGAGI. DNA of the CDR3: TGTGCCAGCATGGCGGGGGGGGGAGGAACCGAAGCTTTCTTT. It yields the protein CASMAGGGGTEAFF.

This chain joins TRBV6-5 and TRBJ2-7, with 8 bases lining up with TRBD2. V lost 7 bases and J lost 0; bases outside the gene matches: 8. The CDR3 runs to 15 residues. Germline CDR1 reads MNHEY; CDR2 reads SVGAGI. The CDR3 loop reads CASNWIAGNSYEQYF. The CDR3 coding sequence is TGTGCCAGCAATTGGATAGCGGGAAACTCCTACGAGCAGTACTTC.

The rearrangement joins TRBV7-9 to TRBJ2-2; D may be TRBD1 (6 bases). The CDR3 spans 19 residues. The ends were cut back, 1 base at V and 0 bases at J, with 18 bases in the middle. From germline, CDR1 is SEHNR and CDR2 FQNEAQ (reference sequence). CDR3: CASSLEIGWGHANTGELFF. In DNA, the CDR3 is TGTGCCAGCAGCTTAGAGATTGGGTGGGGACACGCGAACACCGGGGAGCTGTTTTTT.

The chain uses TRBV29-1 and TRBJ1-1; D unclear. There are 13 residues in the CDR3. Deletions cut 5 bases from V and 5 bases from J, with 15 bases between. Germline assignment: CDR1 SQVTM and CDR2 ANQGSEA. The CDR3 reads CSVIKDPGTEAFF. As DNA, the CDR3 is TGCAGCGTTATTAAGGACCCGGGGACTGAAGCTTTCTTT.

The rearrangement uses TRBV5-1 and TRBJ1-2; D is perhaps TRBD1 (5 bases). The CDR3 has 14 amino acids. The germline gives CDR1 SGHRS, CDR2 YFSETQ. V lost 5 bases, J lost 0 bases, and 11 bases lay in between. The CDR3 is CASRQDTTNYGYTF. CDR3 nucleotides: TGCGCCAGCAGACAGGACACAACTAACTATGGCTACACCTTC.

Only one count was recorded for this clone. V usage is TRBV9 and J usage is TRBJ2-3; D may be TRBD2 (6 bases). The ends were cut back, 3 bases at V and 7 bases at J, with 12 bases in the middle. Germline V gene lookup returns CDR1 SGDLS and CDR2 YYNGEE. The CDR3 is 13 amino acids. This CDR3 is CASSARERNTQYF. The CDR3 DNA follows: TGTGCCAGCAGCGCACGGGAGCGGAATACGCAGTATTTT.

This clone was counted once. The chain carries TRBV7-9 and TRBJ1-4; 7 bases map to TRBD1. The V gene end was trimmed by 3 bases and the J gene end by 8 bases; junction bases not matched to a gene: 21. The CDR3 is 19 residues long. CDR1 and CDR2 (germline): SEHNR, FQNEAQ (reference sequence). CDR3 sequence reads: CASSFRYSGTDKGGEKLFF. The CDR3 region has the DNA TGTGCCAGCAGCTTCCGCTACTCCGGGACAGACAAGGGTGGGGAAAAACTGTTTTTT.

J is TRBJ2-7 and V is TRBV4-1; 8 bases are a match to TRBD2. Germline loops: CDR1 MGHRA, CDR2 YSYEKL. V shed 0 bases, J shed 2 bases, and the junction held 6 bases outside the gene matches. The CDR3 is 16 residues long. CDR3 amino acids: CASSQEPGRATYEQYF. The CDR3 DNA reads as TGCGCCAGCAGCCAAGAGCCCGGGAGGGCGACCTACGAGCAGTACTTC.

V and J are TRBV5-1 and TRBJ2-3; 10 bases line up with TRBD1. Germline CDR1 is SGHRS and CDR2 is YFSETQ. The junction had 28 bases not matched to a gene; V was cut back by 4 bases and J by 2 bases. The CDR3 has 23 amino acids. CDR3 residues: CASSNKPGQGPTAWRGPTDTQYF. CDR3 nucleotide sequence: TGCGCCAGCAGCAATAAACCGGGACAGGGGCCAACAGCTTGGCGGGGACCCACAGATACGCAGTATTTT.

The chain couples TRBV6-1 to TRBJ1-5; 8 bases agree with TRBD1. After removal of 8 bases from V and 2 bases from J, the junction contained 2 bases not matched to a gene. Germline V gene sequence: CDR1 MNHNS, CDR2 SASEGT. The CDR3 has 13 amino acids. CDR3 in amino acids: CASETGGNQPQHF. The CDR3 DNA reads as TGTGCCAGCGAGACAGGGGGCAATCAGCCCCAGCATTTT.

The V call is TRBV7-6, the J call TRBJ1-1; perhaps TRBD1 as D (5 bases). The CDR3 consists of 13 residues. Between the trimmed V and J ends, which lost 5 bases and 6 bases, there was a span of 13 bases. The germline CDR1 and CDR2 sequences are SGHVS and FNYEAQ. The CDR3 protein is CASSPTESAEAFF. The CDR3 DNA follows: TGTGCCAGCAGCCCGACAGAGTCGGCTGAAGCTTTCTTT.

Written as DNA, the CDR3 is TGTGCCAGCAGTCCCGAGTGGGGTAGCGGGACGATTACAGATACGCAGTATTTT. Protein sequence: CASSPEWGSGTITDTQYF. V and J are TRBV27 and TRBJ2-3, with 8 bases matching TRBD2. The CDR3 covers 18 residues. The junction had 16 bases not matched to a gene; V was cut back by 5 bases and J by 3 bases. The V gene's germline CDR1 is MNHEY and CDR2 SMNVEV (reference sequence).

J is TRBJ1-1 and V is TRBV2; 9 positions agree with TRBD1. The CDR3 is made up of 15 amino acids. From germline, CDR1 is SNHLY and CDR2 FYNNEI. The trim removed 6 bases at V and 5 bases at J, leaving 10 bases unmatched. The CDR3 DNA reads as TGTGCCAGCAGGATTGAGACAGGGGGAGAGACTGAAGCTTTCTTT. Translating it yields CASRIETGGETEAFF.

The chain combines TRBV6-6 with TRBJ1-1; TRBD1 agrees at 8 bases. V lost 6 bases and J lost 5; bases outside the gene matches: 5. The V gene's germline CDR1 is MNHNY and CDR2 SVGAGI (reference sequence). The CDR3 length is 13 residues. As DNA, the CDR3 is TGTGCCAGCAGCTTCCGGACAGGGACTGAAGCTTTCTTT. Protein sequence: CASSFRTGTEAFF.

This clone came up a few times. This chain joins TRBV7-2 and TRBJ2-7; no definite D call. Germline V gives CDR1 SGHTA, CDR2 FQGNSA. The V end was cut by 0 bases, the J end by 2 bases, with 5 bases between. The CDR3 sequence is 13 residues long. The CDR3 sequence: CASSLAVAYEQYF. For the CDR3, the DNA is TGTGCCAGCAGCTTAGCCGTCGCCTACGAGCAGTACTTC.

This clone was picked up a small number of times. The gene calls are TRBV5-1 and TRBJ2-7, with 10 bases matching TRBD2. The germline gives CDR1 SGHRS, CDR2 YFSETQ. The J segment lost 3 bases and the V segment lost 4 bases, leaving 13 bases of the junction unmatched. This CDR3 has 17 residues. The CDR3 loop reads CASSQGTSAHRIYEQYF. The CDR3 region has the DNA TGCGCCAGCAGCCAGGGGACTAGCGCTCATCGGATCTACGAGCAGTACTTC.

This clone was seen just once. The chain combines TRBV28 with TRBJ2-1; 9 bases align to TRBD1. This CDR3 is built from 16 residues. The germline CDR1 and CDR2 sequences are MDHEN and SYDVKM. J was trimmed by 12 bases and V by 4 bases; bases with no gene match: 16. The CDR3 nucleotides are TGTGCCAGCAGTTCTTACGGGACAGGGAAACCAGTTGTGCAGTTCTTC. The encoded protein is CASSSYGTGKPVVQFF. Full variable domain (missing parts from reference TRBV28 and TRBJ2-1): DVKVTQSSRYLVKRTGEKVFLECVQDMDHENMFWYRQDPGLGLRLIYFSYDVKMKEKGDIPEGYSVSREKKERFSLILESASTNQTSMYLCASSSYGTGKPVVQFFGPGTRLTVL.

The CDR3 DNA reads TGTGCCTGGAGTTTTGGCGGGGATCAAGAGACCCAGTACTTC. This gives the protein CAWSFGGDQETQYF. The chain employs TRBV30 and TRBJ2-5, with TRBD2 as a possible D gene (6 bases). The V and J ends lost 2 bases and 2 bases respectively, with 12 bases between them. This CDR3 contains 14 residues. Germline-derived CDR1 and CDR2 are GTSNPN and SVGIG (reference sequence). The whole variable domain, remainder taken from reference TRBV30 and TRBJ2-5, is SQTIHQWPATLVQPVGSPLSLECTVEGTSNPNLYWYRQAAGRGLQLLFYSVGIGQISSEVPQNLSASRPQDRQFILSSKKLLLSDSGFYLCAWSFGGDQETQYFGPGTRLLVL.

CDR3 sequence: CASSPDRGSKTQYF. The CDR3 nucleotides read TGTGCCAGCAGCCCGGACAGGGGGAGTAAGACCCAGTACTTC. This chain joins TRBV7-9 and TRBJ2-5; TRBD1 agrees at 10 bases. Germline V gene sequence: CDR1 SEHNR, CDR2 FQNEAQ (reference sequence). This CDR3 contains 14 residues. V was pared by 5 bases and J by 6 bases, with 6 bases of the junction left unmatched.

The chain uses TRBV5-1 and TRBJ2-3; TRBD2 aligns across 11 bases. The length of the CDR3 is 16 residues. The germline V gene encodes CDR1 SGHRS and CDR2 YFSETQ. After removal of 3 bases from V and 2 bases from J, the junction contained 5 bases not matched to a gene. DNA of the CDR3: TGCGCCAGCAGCTGGGGACTAGCGGAATCCACAGATACGCAGTATTTT. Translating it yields CASSWGLAESTDTQYF.

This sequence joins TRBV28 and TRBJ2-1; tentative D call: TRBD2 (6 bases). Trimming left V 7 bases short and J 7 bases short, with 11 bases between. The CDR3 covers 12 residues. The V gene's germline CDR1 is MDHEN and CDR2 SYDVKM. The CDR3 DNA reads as TGTGCCAGCATTAGCGGCTTTAATGAGCAGTTCTTC. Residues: CASISGFNEQFF.

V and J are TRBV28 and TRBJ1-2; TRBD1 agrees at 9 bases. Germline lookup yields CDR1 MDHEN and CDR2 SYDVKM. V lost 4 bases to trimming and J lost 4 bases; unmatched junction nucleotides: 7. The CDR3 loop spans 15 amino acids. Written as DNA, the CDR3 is TGTGCCAGCAGTTCCTCGGGACAGGGCGCCTATGGCTACACCTTC. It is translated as CASSSSGQGAYGYTF.